This T cell receptor beta chain was retrieved from a study of OX40 agonist ivuxolimab in advanced cancers. The overall study: Participants, 65% to 85% male, averaged roughly 60 years of age, ranging from about 23 to 90. Study conclusions and caveats: More expanded clones were found, on average, in CD8+ than in CD4+ T cells.

Sequenced by immunoSEQ multiplex PCR; TCRdb stores in-frame clones only, minus some. The table has tens of thousands of clones, approximately 75% seen once. Germline V lookup: CDR1 SEHNR, CDR2 FQNEAQ (reference sequence). This CDR3 is built from 13 residues. V shed 0 bases and J 7 bases; nucleotides not matched to a gene: 0. Note on this clone: Its antigen is unknown.

This chain uses TRBV7-9 with TRBJ2-1; 7 bases match TRBD2. The clonotype was recovered from an adult with an advanced solid tumor such as melanoma, head and neck, liver or kidney cancer. Sequenced here: CD4+ or CD8+ T cells sorted from blood, sampled in a trial of the OX40 agonist ivuxolimab. Written as DNA, the CDR3 is TGTGCCAGCAGCTTAGCGGGGGGGAATGAGCAGTTCTTC. Its translation is CASSLAGGNEQFF.